This T cell receptor beta chain originates from a study of T cells in Graves' hyperthyroidism and ophthalmopathy (dated by TCRdb to between 2017 and 2020). The study in broad terms: Peripheral blood samples were taken at the time of initial diagnosis, prior to any treatment. To identify distinguishing TCR V-J signatures, a discovery cohort of about 95 patients was used, comprising under 45 with Graves' ophthalmopathy and around 60 with stable Graves' hyperthyroidism. An independent validation cohort of fewer than 20 hyperthyroidism patients and more than 15 patients who later progressed to ophthalmopathy tested prospective prediction of ophthalmopathy. The 100 discovery patients were randomly split 7:3 into training and test sets. Thyroid tissue and blood T-cell repertoires from six Graves' hyperthyroidism patients were also compared in the study. After sampling, hyperthyroidism patients received methimazole starting at 30 mg daily, and ophthalmopathy patients received high-dose intravenous methylprednisolone. According to the paper, TCR Vbeta CDR3 sequencing was carried out on 135 peripheral blood samples, which came from more than 40 ophthalmopathy, around 74 hyperthyroidism and 17 progressor patients. The full study reports these points: During validation, the model predicted progression to ophthalmopathy a median of about 6.5 months ahead of onset, with approximately 71% sensitivity and 72.22% specificity. No statistical method was used to fix the sample size in advance, and group allocation was not hidden from the investigators. A model built on a 13 V-J signature distinguished ophthalmopathy from stable hyperthyroidism, reaching around 90% sensitivity and around 81% specificity in cross-validation and 80%/75% in testing. Most expanded thyroid clonotypes (frequency above 0.001) were also detected in blood, suggesting blood repertoires may reflect thyroid immune responses.

The CDR3 runs 14 amino acids, cysteine and phenylalanine included. The CDR3 DNA has 42 bases and is translated from base 1. Between the V and J ends, shortened by 5 bases and 0 bases respectively, the junction contains 9 bases. This clonotype has only a few counts. The antigen it binds to is not known. Base qualities are not at hand, and no much larger clone is one base apart. The TCR beta CDR3 regions were amplified from the RNA transcripts. A first-round RT-PCR of the TCR CDR3 used the HTBI primer set with the Qiagen OneStep RT-PCR kit. Libraries were constructed in a second round of multiplex PCR, after which size selection and purification were performed. Libraries were sequenced paired-end with 100 bp reads on an Illumina HiSeq2000. The study's processing was this. SOAPnuke was used to process the raw data, removing reads that contained adapters or uncalled bases, had a mean Phred below 15, or lacked an exact match to the constant primer or identifier. COPE v1.2.5 was used to merge the high-quality paired reads, and each unique nucleotide sequence was defined as a clonotype. MiTCR v1.1 was used to align the clonotypes against IMGT TRBV, TRBD and TRBJ reference segments. The analysis was restricted to V-J combinations with a frequency above 0.0001, which together covered just over 99% of the repertoires. A TCS score was defined as the ratio between F50 (clonal expansion) and ExV (chaos), using BLOSUM62-based TCRdist between CDR3 peptides within each V-J. Welch's t-statistics and random forest reduced roughly 540 V-J features to roughly 13, which were used in a naive Bayes classifier (R e1071). TCRdb reworked the public reads: Q25 trimming with fastp, MiXCR clone assembly, productive beta chains retained. Each entry is one CDR3 protein sequence, shown with its most common DNA and genes. TCRdb's processing, not the authors' own work, is the source of the V and J calls. The table for this sample lists over 250,000 distinct CDR3 sequences; about 20% of them were counted only once. Under 65% of the sample comes from the top ten.

Ophthalmopathy patients had moderately to severely active disease, with a Clinical Activity Score of 3 or more, a NOSPECS grade of 4 or more, and a disease duration of less than 3 months. Exclusion was applied to patients with uncontrolled infections, other autoimmune diseases, pregnancy or lactation. Diagnoses relied on clinical symptoms, serum thyroxine and TRAb, thyroid ultrasound and orbital computed tomography. PBMCs were separated from under 12 ml of fresh peripheral blood using Ficoll-Paque density gradient centrifugation. Total RNA was extracted with Trizol reagent, and quality was checked on an Agilent 2100 Bioanalyzer.

The sample comprised blood. The chain employs TRBV12-3 or TRBV12-4 and TRBJ2-3, with the D gene too uncertain to name. This TCR was recovered from a man aged 25-40 years with Graves' ophthalmopathy. The CDR3 protein sequence reads: CASSPIPSTDTQYF. The nucleotide sequence is given as TGTGCCAGCAGTCCCATTCCTAGCACAGATACGCAGTATTTT.